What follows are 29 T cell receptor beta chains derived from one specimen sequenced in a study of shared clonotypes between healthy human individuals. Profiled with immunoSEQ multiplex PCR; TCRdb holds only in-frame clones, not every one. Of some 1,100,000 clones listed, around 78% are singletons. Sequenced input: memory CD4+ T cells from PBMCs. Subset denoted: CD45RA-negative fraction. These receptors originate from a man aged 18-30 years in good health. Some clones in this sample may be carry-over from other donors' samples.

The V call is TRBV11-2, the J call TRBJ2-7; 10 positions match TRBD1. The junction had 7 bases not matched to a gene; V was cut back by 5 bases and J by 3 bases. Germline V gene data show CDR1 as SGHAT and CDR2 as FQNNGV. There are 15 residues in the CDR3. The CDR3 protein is CASSQTTGGVYEQYF. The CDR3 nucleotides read TGTGCCAGCAGCCAAACGACAGGGGGCGTCTACGAGCAGTACTTC.

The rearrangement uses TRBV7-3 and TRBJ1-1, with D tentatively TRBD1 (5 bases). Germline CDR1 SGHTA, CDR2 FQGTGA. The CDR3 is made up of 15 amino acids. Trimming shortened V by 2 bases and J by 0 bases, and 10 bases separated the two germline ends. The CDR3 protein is CASSLPGRVNTEAFF. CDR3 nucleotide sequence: TGTGCCAGCAGCTTACCAGGGCGAGTGAACACTGAAGCTTTCTTT.

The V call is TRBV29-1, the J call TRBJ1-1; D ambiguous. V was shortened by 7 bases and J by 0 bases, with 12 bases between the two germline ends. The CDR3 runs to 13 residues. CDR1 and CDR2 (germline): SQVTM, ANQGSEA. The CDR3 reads CSGQLTMNTEAFF. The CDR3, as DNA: TGCAGCGGACAACTGACAATGAACACTGAAGCTTTCTTT.

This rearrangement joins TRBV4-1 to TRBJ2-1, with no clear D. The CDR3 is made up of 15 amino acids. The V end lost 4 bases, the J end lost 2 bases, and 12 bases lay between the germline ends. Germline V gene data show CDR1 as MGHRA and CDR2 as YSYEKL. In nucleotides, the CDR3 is TGCGCCAGCAGCCGCCAGCTTCTCCCCTACAATGAGCAGTTCTTC. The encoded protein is CASSRQLLPYNEQFF.

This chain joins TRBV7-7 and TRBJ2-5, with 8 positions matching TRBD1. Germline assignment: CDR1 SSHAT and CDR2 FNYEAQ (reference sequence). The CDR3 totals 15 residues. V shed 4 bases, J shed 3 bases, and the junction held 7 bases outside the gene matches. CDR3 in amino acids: CASSSRGQGEETQYF. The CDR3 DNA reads TGTGCCAGCAGCTCCAGGGGGCAGGGAGAAGAGACCCAGTACTTC. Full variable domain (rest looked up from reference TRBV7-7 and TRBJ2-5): GAGVSQSPRYKVTKRGQDVTLRCDPISSHATLYWYQQALGQGPEFLTYFNYEAQPDKSGLPSDRFSAERPEGSISTLTIQRTEQRDSAMYRCASSSRGQGEETQYFGPGTRLLVL.

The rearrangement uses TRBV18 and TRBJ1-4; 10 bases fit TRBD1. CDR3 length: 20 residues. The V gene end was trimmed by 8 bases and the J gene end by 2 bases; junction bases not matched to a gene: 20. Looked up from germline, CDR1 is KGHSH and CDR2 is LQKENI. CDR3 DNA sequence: TGTGCCAGCGCTACGACAGGGGGCTACCCCCGCGCGTCCACTAATGAAAAACTGTTTTTT. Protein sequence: CASATTGGYPRASTNEKLFF.

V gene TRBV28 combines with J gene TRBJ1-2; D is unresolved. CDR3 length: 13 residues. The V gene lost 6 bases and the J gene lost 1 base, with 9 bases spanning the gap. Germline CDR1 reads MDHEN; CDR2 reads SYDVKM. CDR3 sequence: CASRREGNYGYTF. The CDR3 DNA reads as TGTGCCAGCAGGAGAGAGGGTAACTATGGCTACACCTTC.

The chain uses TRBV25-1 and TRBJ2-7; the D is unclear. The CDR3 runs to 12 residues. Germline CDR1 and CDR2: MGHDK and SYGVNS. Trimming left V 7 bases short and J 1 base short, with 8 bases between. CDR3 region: CASKSLSYEQYF. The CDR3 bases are TGTGCCAGCAAAAGCTTATCCTACGAGCAGTACTTC.

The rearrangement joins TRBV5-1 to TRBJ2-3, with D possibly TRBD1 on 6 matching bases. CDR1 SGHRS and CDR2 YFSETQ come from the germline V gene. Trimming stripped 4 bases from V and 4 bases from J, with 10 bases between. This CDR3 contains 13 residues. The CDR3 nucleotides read TGCGCCAGCAGCGTGACAGGCCCAGATACGCAGTATTTT. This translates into CASSVTGPDTQYF. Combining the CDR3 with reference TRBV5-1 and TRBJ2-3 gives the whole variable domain KAGVTQTPRYLIKTRGQQVTLSCSPISGHRSVSWYQQTPGQGLQFLFEYFSETQRNKGNFPGRFSGRQFSNSRSEMNVSTLELGDSALYLCASSVTGPDTQYFGPGTRLTVL.

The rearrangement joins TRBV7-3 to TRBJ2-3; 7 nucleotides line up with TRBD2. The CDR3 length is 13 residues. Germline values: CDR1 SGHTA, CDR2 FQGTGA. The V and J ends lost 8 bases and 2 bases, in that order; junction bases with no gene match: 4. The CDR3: CASGEGLTDTQYF. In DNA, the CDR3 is TGTGCCAGCGGGGAGGGACTCACAGATACGCAGTATTTT.

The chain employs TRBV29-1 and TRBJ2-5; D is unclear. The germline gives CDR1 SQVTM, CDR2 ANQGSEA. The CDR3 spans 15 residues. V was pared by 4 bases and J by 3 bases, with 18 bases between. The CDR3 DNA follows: TGCAGCGTTGGGGGTGGGATCGTAAGAGAAGAGACCCAGTACTTC. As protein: CSVGGGIVREETQYF.

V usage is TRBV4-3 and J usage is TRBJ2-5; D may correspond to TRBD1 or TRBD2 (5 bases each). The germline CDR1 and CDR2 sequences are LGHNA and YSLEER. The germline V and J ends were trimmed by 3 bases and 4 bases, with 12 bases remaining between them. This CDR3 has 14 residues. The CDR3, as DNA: TGCGCCAGCAGCCAGGGGGTGAGGTCAGAGACCCAGTACTTC. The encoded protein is CASSQGVRSETQYF.

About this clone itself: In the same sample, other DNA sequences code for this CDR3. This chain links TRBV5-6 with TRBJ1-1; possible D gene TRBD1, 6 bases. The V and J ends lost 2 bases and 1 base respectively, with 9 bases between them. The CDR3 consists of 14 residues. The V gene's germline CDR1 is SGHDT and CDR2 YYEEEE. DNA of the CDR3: TGTGCCAGCAGCTTCGGACAGACGAACACTGAAGCTTTCTTT. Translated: CASSFGQTNTEAFF.

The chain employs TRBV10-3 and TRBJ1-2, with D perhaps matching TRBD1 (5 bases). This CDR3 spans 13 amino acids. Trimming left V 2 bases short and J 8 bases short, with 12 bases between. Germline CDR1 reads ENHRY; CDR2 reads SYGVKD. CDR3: CAISEDRERGYTF. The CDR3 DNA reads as TGTGCCATCAGTGAGGACAGAGAGAGGGGCTACACCTTC.

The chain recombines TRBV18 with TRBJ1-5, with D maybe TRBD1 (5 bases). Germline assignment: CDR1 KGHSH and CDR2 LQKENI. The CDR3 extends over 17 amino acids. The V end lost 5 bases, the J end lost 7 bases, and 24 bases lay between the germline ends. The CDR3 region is CASSTDSGRGSGQPQHF. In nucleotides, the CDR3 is TGTGCCAGCTCAACCGACTCGGGAAGGGGTTCGGGCCAGCCCCAGCATTTT.

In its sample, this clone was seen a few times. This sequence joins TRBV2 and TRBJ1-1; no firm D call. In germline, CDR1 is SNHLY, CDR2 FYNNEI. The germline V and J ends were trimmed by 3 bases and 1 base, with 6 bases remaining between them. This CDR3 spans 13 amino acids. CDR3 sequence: CASSEISNTEAFF. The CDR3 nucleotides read TGTGCCAGCAGTGAGATTTCGAACACTGAAGCTTTCTTT. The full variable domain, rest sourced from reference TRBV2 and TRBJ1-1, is EPEVTQTPSHQVTQMGQEVILRCVPISNHLYFYWYRQILGQKVEFLVSFYNNEISEKSEIFDDQFSVERPDGSNFTLKIRSTKLEDSAMYFCASSEISNTEAFFGQGTRLTVV.

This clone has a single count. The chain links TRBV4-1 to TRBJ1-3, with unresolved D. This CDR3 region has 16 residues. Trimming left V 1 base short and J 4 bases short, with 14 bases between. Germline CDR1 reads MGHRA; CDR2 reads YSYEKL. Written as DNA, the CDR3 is TGCGCCAGCAGCCAAGTGTGGCAGACAATCGGAAACACCATATATTTT. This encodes CASSQVWQTIGNTIYF.

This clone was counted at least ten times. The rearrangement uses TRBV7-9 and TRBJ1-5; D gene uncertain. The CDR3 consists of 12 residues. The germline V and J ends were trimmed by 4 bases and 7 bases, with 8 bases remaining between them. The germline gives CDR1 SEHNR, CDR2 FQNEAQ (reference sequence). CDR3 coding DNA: TGTGCCAGCAGCTCCTTGAGGCAGCCCCAGCATTTT. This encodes CASSSLRQPQHF.

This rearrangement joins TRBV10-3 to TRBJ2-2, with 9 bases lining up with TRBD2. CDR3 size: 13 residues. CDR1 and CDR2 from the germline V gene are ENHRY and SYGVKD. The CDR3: CASRREGTGELFF. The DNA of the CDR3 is TGTGCAAGTCGGCGGGAGGGGACCGGGGAGCTGTTTTTT.

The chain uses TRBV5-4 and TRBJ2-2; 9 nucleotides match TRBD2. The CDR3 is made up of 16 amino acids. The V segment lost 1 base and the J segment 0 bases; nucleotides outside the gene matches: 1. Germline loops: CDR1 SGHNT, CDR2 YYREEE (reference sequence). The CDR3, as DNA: TGTGCCAGCAGCTTGTCTAGCGGGGCGAACACCGGGGAGCTGTTTTTT. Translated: CASSLSSGANTGELFF.

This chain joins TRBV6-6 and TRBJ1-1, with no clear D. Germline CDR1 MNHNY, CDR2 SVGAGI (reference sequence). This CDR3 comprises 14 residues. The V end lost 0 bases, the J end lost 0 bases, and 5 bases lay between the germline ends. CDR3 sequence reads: CASSYSGVNTEAFF. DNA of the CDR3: TGTGCCAGCAGTTACTCTGGGGTGAACACTGAAGCTTTCTTT.

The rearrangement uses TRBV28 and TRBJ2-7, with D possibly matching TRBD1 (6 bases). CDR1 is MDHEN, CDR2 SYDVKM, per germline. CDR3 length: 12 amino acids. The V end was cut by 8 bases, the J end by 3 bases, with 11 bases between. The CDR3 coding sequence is TGTGCCAGCGAGAGGGGGATCTACGAGCAGTACTTC. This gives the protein CASERGIYEQYF.

CDR3 DNA sequence: TGTGCCAGCAGAGCGACAGGGGTAACAGATACGCAGTATTTT. It codes for CASRATGVTDTQYF. The V and J genes are TRBV28 and TRBJ2-3, with 8 nucleotides matching TRBD1. Per the germline V gene, CDR1 is MDHEN and CDR2 is SYDVKM. This CDR3 comprises 14 residues. V shed 6 bases and J 3 bases; nucleotides not matched to a gene: 5.

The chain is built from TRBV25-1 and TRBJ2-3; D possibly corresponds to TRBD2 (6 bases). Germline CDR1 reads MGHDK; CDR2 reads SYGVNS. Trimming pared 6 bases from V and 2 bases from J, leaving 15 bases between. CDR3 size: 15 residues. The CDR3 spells CASRAGGSPTDTQYF. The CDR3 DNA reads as TGTGCCAGCAGGGCCGGGGGATCTCCCACAGATACGCAGTATTTT.

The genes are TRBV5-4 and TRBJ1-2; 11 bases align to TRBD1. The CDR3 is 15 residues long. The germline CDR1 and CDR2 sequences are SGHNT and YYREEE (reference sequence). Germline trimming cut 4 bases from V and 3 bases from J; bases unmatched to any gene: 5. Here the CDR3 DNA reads TGTGCCAGCAGCCCGTGGACAGGGGGCGACTATGGCTACACCTTC. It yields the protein CASSPWTGGDYGYTF.

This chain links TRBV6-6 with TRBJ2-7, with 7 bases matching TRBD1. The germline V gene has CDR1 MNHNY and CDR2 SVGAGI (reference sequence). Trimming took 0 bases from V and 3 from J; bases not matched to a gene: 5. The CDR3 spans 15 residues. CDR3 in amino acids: CASSYSYRDSYEQYF. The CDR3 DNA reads TGTGCCAGCAGTTACTCCTACCGGGACAGCTACGAGCAGTACTTC.

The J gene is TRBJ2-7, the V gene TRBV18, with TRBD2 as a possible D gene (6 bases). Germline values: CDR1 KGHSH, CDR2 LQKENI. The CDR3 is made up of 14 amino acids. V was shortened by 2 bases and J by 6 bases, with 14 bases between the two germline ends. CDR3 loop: CASSPTEGGVEQYF. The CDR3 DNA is TGTGCCAGCTCACCAACCGAGGGAGGAGTCGAGCAGTACTTC.

The CDR3 nucleotides are TGTGCCAGCAGCTCTAGTGGGAGCCCTTCAGATACGCAGTATTTT. As protein: CASSSSGSPSDTQYF. The J gene is TRBJ2-3, the V gene TRBV7-3, with a possible D match to TRBD2 (5 bases). Per germline, CDR1 SGHTA and CDR2 FQGTGA. The CDR3 is made up of 15 amino acids. V gave up 4 bases and J gave up 4 bases, with 15 bases separating them.

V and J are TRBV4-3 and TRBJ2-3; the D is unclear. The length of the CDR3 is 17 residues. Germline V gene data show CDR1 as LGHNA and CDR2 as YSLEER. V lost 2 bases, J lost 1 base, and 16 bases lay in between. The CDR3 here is CASSQFLVGFGTDTQYF. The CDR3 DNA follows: TGCGCCAGCAGCCAATTTTTGGTCGGGTTTGGCACAGATACGCAGTATTTT.